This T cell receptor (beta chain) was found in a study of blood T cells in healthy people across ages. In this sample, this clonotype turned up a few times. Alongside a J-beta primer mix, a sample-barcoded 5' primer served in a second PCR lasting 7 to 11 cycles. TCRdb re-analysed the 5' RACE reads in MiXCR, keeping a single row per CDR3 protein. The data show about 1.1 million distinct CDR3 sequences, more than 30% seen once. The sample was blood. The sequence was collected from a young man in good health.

The CDR3: CASSLGQVYTGELFF. The CDR3 DNA reads TGTGCCAGCAGCTTGGGACAGGTTTACACCGGGGAGCTGTTTTTT. V is TRBV5-6 and J is TRBJ2-2; D is perhaps TRBD1 (6 bases). Germline V gene data show CDR1 as SGHDT and CDR2 as YYEEEE. The CDR3 is 15 amino acids. Trimming took 0 bases from V and 3 from J, leaving 9 bases between them.